A selection of T cell receptor beta chains follows, all from one sample in a study of blood T cell repertoires in COVID-19. Some clones are missing from TCRdb's copy, which holds only in-frame ones; the method was immunoSEQ multiplex PCR. The table includes approximately 230,000 clones, about four fifths detected once. Input material: peripheral blood. Source of these receptors: a man older than 75 with acute or convalescent COVID-19. Both conserved end residues are part of each CDR3. The D gene is left open where the match is weak. Only part of the rows carry a size: once, few, many, or a class if the clone is expanded.

v_call	d_call	clone_size	j_call	cdr3_nt	cdr3_aa
TRBV5-1	TRBD1	-	TRBJ1-5	TGCGCCAGCAGTTCTACAGGGGATCAGCCCCAGCATTTT	CASSSTGDQPQHF
TRBV11-3	TRBD2	-	TRBJ2-7	TGTGCCAGCAGCCTCAGACTAGCGGGGAGGAACGAGCAGTACTTC	CASSLRLAGRNEQYF
TRBV19	TRBD2	-	TRBJ2-4	TGTGCCAGTAGTGTAGCGGGTGGGAAAAACATTCAGTACTTC	CASSVAGGKNIQYF
TRBV5-6	TRBD1	-	TRBJ2-4	TGTGCCAGCAGCTTCGAGACAGGGTTAAACATTCAGTACTTC	CASSFETGLNIQYF
TRBV11-2	TRBD1	-	TRBJ2-7	TGTGCCAGCAGCTTGGGACAGGGGCGAACCTACGAGCAGTACTTC	CASSLGQGRTYEQYF
TRBV2	-	-	TRBJ1-3	TGTGCCAGCAGTGTACAGGGTATGGTTGATGGAAACACCATATATTTT	CASSVQGMVDGNTIYF
TRBV30	TRBD1	-	TRBJ1-6	TGTGCCTGGGGACAGGGATGGAATTCACCCCTCCACTTT	CAWGQGWNSPLHF
TRBV5-6	TRBD2	-	TRBJ2-1	TGTGCCAGCAGCTTGAGGGGACTAGCGAATGAGCAGTTCTTC	CASSLRGLANEQFF
TRBV20-1	TRBD2	-	TRBJ2-1	TGCAGGTCGGCTAGCGGGCATGAGCAGTTCTTC	CRSASGHEQFF
TRBV28	-	-	TRBJ1-3	TGTGCCAGCAGTTTAATGGGTCGAGGCGGAAACACCATATATTTT	CASSLMGRGGNTIYF
TRBV6-5	TRBD1	-	TRBJ2-7	TGTGCCAGCAGCCAGGGACAGGGGGCGGGTGAGCAGTACTTC	CASSQGQGAGEQYF
TRBV29-1	-	-	TRBJ1-1	TGCAGCGGTGGGACACCCAACACTGAAGCTTTCTTT	CSGGTPNTEAFF
TRBV27	-	-	TRBJ1-5	TGTGCCAGCAGCAGTTTATACATCACAGGTCGCGGTGGCCAGCCCCAGCATTTT	CASSSLYITGRGGQPQHF
TRBV6-5	TRBD1	-	TRBJ2-7	TGTGCCAGCAGTATTTACGACAGGGCGAACTTC	CASSIYDRANF
TRBV20-1	-	-	TRBJ2-5	TGCAGTGCTAGTATCCTGGAGACCCAGTACTTC	CSASILETQYF
TRBV4-1	-	-	TRBJ1-1	TGCGCCAGCAGCCAAGATTCGCACAGGGTCATGGCTGGGAACACTGAAGCTTTCTTT	CASSQDSHRVMAGNTEAFF
TRBV11-2	-	few	TRBJ1-3	TGTGCCAGCAGAATACCGGGAGCGGGAAACACCATATATTTT	CASRIPGAGNTIYF
TRBV6-5	TRBD1	-	TRBJ1-2	TGTGCCAGCGGGACAGCCTATGGCTACACCTTC	CASGTAYGYTF
TRBV2	TRBD2	-	TRBJ2-3	TGTGCCAGCAGCCTGAGGGAGAATCCGGGACTAGCGGGAGGAAGCACAGATACGCAGTATTTT	CASSLRENPGLAGGSTDTQYF
TRBV3-1/TRBV3-2	TRBD1	-	TRBJ1-4	TGTGCCAGCAGCTCGGGACAGGGGGTTTATAATGAAAAACTGTTTTTT	CASSSGQGVYNEKLFF
TRBV6-2/TRBV6-3	-	-	TRBJ1-5	TGTGCCAGCAGTTACTCGAGAGGGTTGACGGCCCAGCATTTT	CASSYSRGLTAQHF
TRBV28	TRBD1	once	TRBJ2-4	TGTGCCAGCAGTTTATTCGGGACAGGGGGCGCGTACATTCAGTACTTC	CASSLFGTGGAYIQYF
TRBV6-5	-	-	TRBJ1-3	TGTGCCAGCAGTTACCGGGGGGCAAGGTCTGGAAACACCATATATTTT	CASSYRGARSGNTIYF
TRBV7-2	-	-	TRBJ1-2	TGTGCCAGCAGCTTTGGGCGCCCCTATGGCTACACCTTC	CASSFGRPYGYTF
TRBV6-5	TRBD1	-	TRBJ2-1	TGTGCCAGCAGTTACTCGACAGGGGGGTACAATGAGCAGTTCTTC	CASSYSTGGYNEQFF
TRBV3-1/TRBV3-2	TRBD1	-	TRBJ1-3	TGTGCCAGCAGCCCCCGACAGGGCACGGACACCATATATTTT	CASSPRQGTDTIYF
TRBV5-5	TRBD1	-	TRBJ1-5	TGTGCCAGCAGCCTCGTACAGGGGGCGAGCAATCAGCCCCAGCATTTT	CASSLVQGASNQPQHF
TRBV14	-	-	TRBJ1-4	TGTGCCAGCAGCCAAGATTTGATACGGCAGGAACTGTTTTTT	CASSQDLIRQELFF
TRBV24-1	-	-	TRBJ2-2	TGTGCCACCAGTGATAACAGGGTGAACACCGGGGAGCTGTTTTTT	CATSDNRVNTGELFF
TRBV7-8	TRBD1	-	TRBJ2-7	TGTGCCAGCAGCTTAGAACAGGGGGATTACGAGCAGTACTTC	CASSLEQGDYEQYF
TRBV15	TRBD1	-	TRBJ2-7	TGTGCCACCAGCAGAGGGACCGGGACAGGGAACTCCTACGAGCAGTACTTC	CATSRGTGTGNSYEQYF
TRBV14	TRBD2	-	TRBJ2-7	TGTGCCAGCAGCCAAGGTTGGCTAGCGGGAGGGCCTAACGAGCAGTACTTC	CASSQGWLAGGPNEQYF
TRBV2	TRBD2	-	TRBJ2-2	TGTGCCAGCAGGCGGGGGGGCCCCGCCGGGGAGCTGTTTTTT	CASRRGGPAGELFF
TRBV18	TRBD1	-	TRBJ1-3	TGTGCCAGCTCACTCGACAGGGCCCGAAACACCATATATTTT	CASSLDRARNTIYF
TRBV11-2	-	-	TRBJ2-6	TGTGCCAGCAGCTTAGCTTACAGGCGGTCTGGGGCCAACGTCCTGACTTTC	CASSLAYRRSGANVLTF
TRBV24-1	TRBD1	-	TRBJ2-5	TGTGCCACGGGGGCTGACAGGGGCCCCCAAGAGACCCAGTACTTC	CATGADRGPQETQYF
TRBV7-9	-	-	TRBJ1-5	TGTGCCAGCAGCTTGTCAGGGGCCCAGCCCCAGCATTTT	CASSLSGAQPQHF
TRBV18	-	-	TRBJ2-2	TGTGCCAGCTCACCGCTAGCAGTAAGGAACACCGGGGAGCTGTTTTTT	CASSPLAVRNTGELFF
TRBV6-5	-	few	TRBJ1-2	TGTGCCAGCAGTTACTCGAGGGGGGGCGAGGGCTACACCTTC	CASSYSRGGEGYTF
TRBV5-5	TRBD1	-	TRBJ1-5	TGTGCCAGCCACGGACAGGTTAGCAATCAGCCCCAGCATTTT	CASHGQVSNQPQHF
TRBV4-1	TRBD1	-	TRBJ1-2	TGCGCCAGCAGCCAAGATCTGAGGACAGGGGGTGTCTATGGCTACACCTTC	CASSQDLRTGGVYGYTF
TRBV7-9	-	-	TRBJ1-5	TGTGCCAGCAGCTCTACCCGGACAGTCAATCAGCCCCAGCATTTT	CASSSTRTVNQPQHF
TRBV6-6	-	-	TRBJ1-5	TGTGCCAGCAGAAACCGGAGCAATCAGCCCCAGCATTTT	CASRNRSNQPQHF